This T cell receptor beta chain appears in the sequencing data of a study of T cells in Graves' hyperthyroidism and ophthalmopathy. This clonotype has just a few counts. Its specificity is unknown. The definition of stable Graves' hyperthyroidism was no ophthalmopathy progression within 18 months. The CDR3 runs to 13 residues. The V gene lost 2 bases and the J gene lost 5 bases, with 9 bases spanning the gap. Germline CDR1 reads SEHNR; CDR2 reads FQNEAQ (reference sequence). Study-wide results and limits: Ophthalmopathy was model-predicted a median roughly six months pre-onset. A model of 13 V-J features distinguished ophthalmopathy from stable hyperthyroidism.

From RNA transcripts, TCR beta CDR3 regions were amplified. TCR CDR3 regions were first amplified by RT-PCR with HTBI primers. TCRdb itself ran the multiplex PCR reads through MiXCR, one entry per CDR3 protein. The table includes about 740,000 distinct CDR3 sequences, around 15% detected once. The V and J genes are TRBV7-9 and TRBJ2-5; no reliable D call. The specimen was blood. The clonotype was recovered from a woman aged 18-35 years with Graves' hyperthyroidism. CDR3 loop: CASSLSGLETQYF. In nucleotides, the CDR3 is TGTGCCAGCAGCTTATCCGGTTTGGAGACCCAGTACTTC.